This is a list of T cell receptor beta chains from one sample in a study of blood T cells in healthy people across ages. A single record per CDR3 protein comes from TCRdb applying MiXCR to the 5' RACE reads. This sample has about 1 million distinct CDR3 sequences; less than 50% occur once, and the top ten carry approximately 19%. Sequenced sample: blood. These receptor sequences come from a woman aged 55-69 years in good health. CDR3s include the opening cysteine and the closing phenylalanine or tryptophan. D genes are given only for firm matches. Some rows have no size entry. The others give once, few or many, or a class for an expanded clone.

v_call clone_size d_call cdr3_aa
TRBV7-9 NA TRBD2 CASSSNSGRNSYNEQFF
TRBV20-1 many NA CSVRTRLRNSPLHF
TRBV2 NA TRBD1 CASSELGTESDTQYF
TRBV9 NA TRBD2 CASSFGTSGSLISDTQYF
TRBV30 NA NA CAWSVSRVRLDEKLFF
TRBV7-3 NA NA CASSLTPGNTIYF
TRBV12-3/TRBV12-4 many TRBD2 CASRPSSGSGNEQFF
TRBV29-1 NA NA CSVGAYEQYF
TRBV20-1 NA TRBD1 CSAPKGAGRGLRETQYF
TRBV10-3 few TRBD2 CAISEVAGGRNEQYF
TRBV27 few TRBD1 CASSSGTGELYEQYF
TRBV6-6 NA TRBD2 CASSAGTSDYNEQYF
TRBV20-1 NA TRBD2 CSASISGRPTETQYF
TRBV7-3 many NA CASSRGYYNEQFF
TRBV5-5 NA NA CASSRGPSAFF
TRBV11-2 NA NA CASSPVQYADTQYF
TRBV12-3/TRBV12-4 NA NA CASIGTLASTGTQYF
TRBV29-1 NA NA CSSSEDISYGHTF
TRBV20-1 NA NA CSVRGKSYNEQFF
TRBV14 NA TRBD2 CASSHGLAGHTGETQYF
TRBV7-3 NA TRBD2 CASSPGGVPSSTDTQYF
TRBV27 NA NA CASTWVGRDNSPLHF
TRBV5-1 NA TRBD1 CASSGDREGYNEQFF